These T cell receptor beta chains were read from a single sample in a study of T cells in Graves' hyperthyroidism and ophthalmopathy. TCRdb re-derived calls from the multiplex PCR reads in MiXCR, one entry per CDR3 protein. The table has around 500,000 distinct CDR3 sequences, about an eighth seen once; the top ten hold around a sixth. The material sequenced was blood. The receptors derive from a woman between 18 and 29 years old with Graves' hyperthyroidism. The CDR3 runs from the conserved cysteine through the conserved F or W. The order of the fields is V gene, clone size, J gene, D gene, CDR3 DNA, CDR3 protein. The D gene is left open where the match is weak. Clone size is shown for a subset of rows, as once, few, many or a class of expanded clone.

>TRBV5-1|-|TRBJ2-5|-
TGCGCCAGCAGCTCCGGTGGGGAACAAGAGACCCAGTACTTC
CASSSGGEQETQYF
>TRBV20-1|many|TRBJ2-4|-
TGCAGTGCTAGAGACGCGGATCGGGCGAAAAACATTCAGTACTTC
CSARDADRAKNIQYF
>TRBV12-3/TRBV12-4|many|TRBJ2-5|TRBD1
TGTGCCAGCAGGCCGCTGGGGTGGGGGACAGGACGCCAAGAGACCCAGTACTTC
CASRPLGWGTGRQETQYF
>TRBV7-3|many|TRBJ2-3|-
TGTGCCAGCAGGCCGGGCGGACTAAGCACAGATACGCAGTATTTT
CASRPGGLSTDTQYF
>TRBV3-1|-|TRBJ1-1|-
TGTGCCAGCACCGCCAAGATAATTCAGGGAAAAGGGCTGAACACTGAAGCTTTCTTT
CASTAKIIQGKGLNTEAFF
>TRBV30|many|TRBJ2-1|TRBD1
TGTGCCTGGACAGGGGGCAATGAGCAGTTCTTC
CAWTGGNEQFF
>TRBV29-1|once|TRBJ1-1|-
TGCAGCGTAGTTGGACGGATGAACACTGAAGCTTTCTTT
CSVVGRMNTEAFF
>TRBV29-1|many|TRBJ2-7|TRBD2
TGCAGCGCCGATGGACTAGCGGGGACCTCCTACGAGCAGTACTTC
CSADGLAGTSYEQYF
>TRBV27|many|TRBJ1-2|-
TGTGCCACCTCCCCTGGTACAGTACCTTCTAGCTATGGCTACACCTTC
CATSPGTVPSSYGYTF
>TRBV19|many|TRBJ2-1|TRBD2
TGTGCCAGTAGTATATTTGGCGGGAGGAAGGACAATGAGCAGTTCTTC
CASSIFGGRKDNEQFF
>TRBV4-1|few|TRBJ1-2|-
TGCGCCAGCAGCCAAGACAGGGTAACTGGCTACACCTTC
CASSQDRVTGYTF
>TRBV9|few|TRBJ2-3|TRBD2
TGTGCCAGCAGCGTGCCGGGACTAGCGGGAGGCTACCTCACAGATACGCAGTATTTT
CASSVPGLAGGYLTDTQYF
>TRBV7-9|few|TRBJ1-4|-
TGTGCCAGCAGCCACGCCAGTCGGGGAGCCATGGCTAATGAAAAACTGTTTTTT
CASSHASRGAMANEKLFF
>TRBV20-1|-|TRBJ1-5|-
TGCAGTGCTAGGGTAGGGGTAAGGGATCAGCCCCAGCATTTT
CSARVGVRDQPQHF
>TRBV20-1|few|TRBJ2-5|-
TGCAGTGCTAGAGATTTCCGGTCATATAGCGGAATGTACCAAGAGACCCAGTACTTC
CSARDFRSYSGMYQETQYF
>TRBV5-5|many|TRBJ1-1|-
TGTGCCAGCAGCGAGACGGGGGCCTCGAGGAGCACTGAAGCTTTCTTT
CASSETGASRSTEAFF
>TRBV19|once|TRBJ2-3|-
TGTGGCAGTAGTAACCCCCAGGGCGGAGGCACAGATACGCAGTATTTT
CGSSNPQGGGTDTQYF
>TRBV7-9|many|TRBJ1-1|-
TGTGCCAGCAGCTTAGAGACGTCGAACACTGAAGCTTTCTTT
CASSLETSNTEAFF
>TRBV6-1|few|TRBJ1-4|-
TGTGCCAGCAGCCCTAACCCCGGACGTGCAACTAATGAAAAACTGTTTTTT
CASSPNPGRATNEKLFF
>TRBV11-2|many|TRBJ2-1|TRBD2
TGTGCCAGCACCGCCGCGGGAGGGGTCGATGAGCAGTTCTTC
CASTAAGGVDEQFF
>TRBV7-9|many|TRBJ2-2|-
TGTGCCAGCAGCTTATTCCAGGGGTTTCTCACCGGGGAGCTGTTTTTT
CASSLFQGFLTGELFF
>TRBV4-2|many|TRBJ1-2|-
TGTGCCAGCAGCCAAGATATCGCTGCTGGGCTCTATGGCTACACCTTC
CASSQDIAAGLYGYTF
>TRBV12-3/TRBV12-4|many|TRBJ2-7|-
TGTGCCAGCAGCCCGGGACCGATCTACGAGCAGTACTTC
CASSPGPIYEQYF
>TRBV7-9|many|TRBJ1-2|TRBD1
TGTGCCAGCAGCTTAGAGAGGCGACAGGGAGGAGAAGGCTACACCTTC
CASSLERRQGGEGYTF
>TRBV9|many|TRBJ2-1|TRBD2
TGTGCCAGCAGCGTAGTTCTAGCGGGAGGTAATGAGCAGTTCTTC
CASSVVLAGGNEQFF
>TRBV27|-|TRBJ1-5|-
TGTGCCAGCAGTTTATTGGGGGGAGGCAATCAGCCCCAGCATTTT
CASSLLGGGNQPQHF
>TRBV13|few|TRBJ2-1|-
TGTGCCAGCAGCCCCGGGGCCGGCGGTGAGCAGTTCTTC
CASSPGAGGEQFF
>TRBV2|many|TRBJ2-1|-
TGTGCCAGCAGTCGACAGGTCCTGGATTACAATGAGCAGTTCTTC
CASSRQVLDYNEQFF
>TRBV11-2|few|TRBJ1-2|-
TGTGCCAGCAGCTTAGATTCTTCCTGGGCGGAACGTTATGGCTACACCTTC
CASSLDSSWAERYGYTF
>TRBV28|many|TRBJ2-3|TRBD2
TGTGCCAGCAGTCATGGACTAGCTAGGACAGATACGCAGTATTTT
CASSHGLARTDTQYF
>TRBV30|many|TRBJ2-5|-
TGTGCCTGGACTAGAGTGGGACATAAAGAGACCCAGTACTTC
CAWTRVGHKETQYF
>TRBV10-3|-|TRBJ2-1|-
TGTGCCGCCCAGGGGGGGACTTTCATCTCCTACAATGAGCAGTTCTTC
CAAQGGTFISYNEQFF
>TRBV6-5|few|TRBJ2-5|-
TGTGCCAGCAGTTACTCGTTGCGGCAAGAGACCCAGTACTTC
CASSYSLRQETQYF
>TRBV12-3/TRBV12-4|many|TRBJ1-2|-
TGTGCCAGCAGTTTGGGGGGGTCGGTAGGCGGCTACACCTTC
CASSLGGSVGGYTF
>TRBV13|many|TRBJ1-4|-
TGTGCCAGCAGCCCCGGGAGTTTTAATGAAAAACTGTTTTTT
CASSPGSFNEKLFF
>TRBV7-3|many|TRBJ2-3|-
TGTGCCAGCAGCTTACACACAGATACGCAGTATTTT
CASSLHTDTQYF
>TRBV29-1|many|TRBJ1-1|-
TGCAGCGTTGAATCTGCCAACACTGAAGCTTTCTTT
CSVESANTEAFF
>TRBV6-9|-|TRBJ2-1|-
TGTGCCAGCAGTCAATCGACTGAAACTGGGGGGCAGTTCTTC
CASSQSTETGGQFF
>TRBV28|-|TRBJ2-1|TRBD2
TGTGCCAGCAGTTTAGGGGCGGGAGGCCAGCAGTTCTTC
CASSLGAGGQQFF
>TRBV15|many|TRBJ2-2|-
TGTGCCACCAGCAGTAGGGGAACCGGGGAGCTGTTTTTT
CATSSRGTGELFF
>TRBV5-1|few|TRBJ2-1|-
TGCGCCAGCAGCCCTGCCGGTGCTTGGACTCGGCGGTTCTTC
CASSPAGAWTRRFF
>TRBV4-1|-|TRBJ2-2|TRBD2
TGCGCCAGCAGCCACCTCGGACTAGCGGGAGGAGGGACCGGGGAGCTGTTTTTT
CASSHLGLAGGGTGELFF
>TRBV6-1|many|TRBJ2-7|TRBD2
TGTGCCGGGGGGGCCTACGAGCAGTACTTC
CAGGAYEQYF